This T cell receptor (beta chain) is from a study of T cell changes during pregnancy in multiple sclerosis. Germline CDR1 is LNHDA and CDR2 is SQIVND (reference sequence). Trimming at V came to 10 bases and at J to 2 bases, leaving 4 bases not matched to a gene. The CDR3 loop spans 12 amino acids. Repertoires were generated with immunoSEQ multiplex PCR, while TCRdb's copy carries only in-frame clones and drops some. The sample holds almost 40,000 clones, 85% to 95% seen once. The sequence came from a female donor in good health, enrolled as a control in a pregnancy study. The V gene is TRBV19, the J gene TRBJ2-5, with 7 bases that match TRBD1. This sample comprised CD4+ T cells from peripheral blood mononuclear cells, obtained in the third trimester of pregnancy. CDR3 region: CATGTDQETQYF. Written as DNA, the CDR3 is TGTGCCACCGGGACAGATCAAGAGACCCAGTACTTC.